This T cell receptor (beta chain) came from a study of CXCR3-negative and CXCR3-positive naive CD8 T cells. The V gene's germline CDR1 is SGHTA and CDR2 FQGNSA. This CDR3 is 14 amino acids long. Study results and limitations: Greater hydrophobicity was found in TRB CDR3s of CXCR3-positive naive cells than of CXCR3-negative naive cells. Diversity was high in both naive subsets and much lower in memory cells.

The TRB cDNA libraries were prepared by 5' RACE with UMI labels. Following a re-call of the 5' RACE reads, TCRdb has one entry per CDR3 protein and lacks DNA. This table holds around 160,000 distinct CDR3 sequences. Concerning this clonotype: What it binds is not known.

V is TRBV7-2 and J is TRBJ2-2. The origin of this receptor is a human donor in good health. Some clones in this sample may be carry-over from other donors' samples. The sequencing sample was made of naive CXCR3+ CD8+ T cells from blood. The subset: CD45RO-CCR7+CD27+CD95- naive CD8+ T cells expressing CXCR3 (TNR3+). The CDR3 here is CASSLELRAGELFF.